These T cell receptor beta chains were read from a single sample in a study of blood T cell repertoires in COVID-19. The repertoire was sequenced with immunoSEQ multiplex PCR; TCRdb's copy has only in-frame clones and lacks some. The sample carries about 300,000 clones, 75% to 95% recorded once. Sequenced sample: PBMCs or T cells enriched from blood (not recorded which). The receptor source for this set is a woman aged 25-40 years who had recovered from COVID-19. The CDR3 runs from the conserved cysteine through the conserved F or W. The order of the fields is J gene, D gene, CDR3 length, V gene, clone size, CDR3 protein, CDR3 DNA. The D gene is left open where the match is weak. Clone size is not always given. Where it is, it says once, few, many or a class for expanded clones.

>TRBJ2-7|TRBD1|14|TRBV7-8|NA
CASSPLTGGHEQYF
TGTGCCAGCAGCCCCTTAACAGGGGGGCACGAGCAGTACTTC
>TRBJ2-3|NA|15|TRBV9|NA
CASSVAHGGSDTQYF
TGTGCCAGCAGCGTAGCCCATGGGGGGTCCGATACGCAGTATTTT
>TRBJ1-4|NA|14|TRBV3-1/TRBV3-2|NA
CASSQRRAEEKLFF
TGTGCCAGCAGTCAGAGGCGGGCGGAGGAAAAACTGTTTTTT
>TRBJ2-7|NA|16|TRBV14|NA
CASSQDRGVLSYEQYF
TGTGCCAGCAGCCAAGATCGTGGAGTTCTATCCTACGAGCAGTACTTC
>TRBJ2-5|NA|16|TRBV19|NA
CASSIGRVQGQETQYF
TGTGCCAGTAGTATAGGACGGGTCCAAGGCCAAGAGACCCAGTACTTC
>TRBJ2-1|TRBD2|16|TRBV7-2|NA
CASSSRLAGKYNEQFF
TGTGCCAGCAGCTCCAGACTAGCGGGAAAGTACAATGAGCAGTTCTTC
>TRBJ2-3|TRBD2|14|TRBV5-6|NA
CASSSSGSADTQYF
TGTGCCAGCAGCTCTAGCGGGAGCGCAGATACGCAGTATTTT
>TRBJ1-4|TRBD1|14|TRBV5-1|NA
CASSLWTGKEKLFF
TGCGCCAGCAGCTTGTGGACAGGGAAAGAAAAACTGTTTTTT
>TRBJ2-3|NA|14|TRBV18|NA
CASSPRQNTDTQYF
TGTGCCAGCTCACCGAGACAGAACACAGATACGCAGTATTTT
>TRBJ2-1|TRBD1|14|TRBV29-1|NA
CSVVDRLTYNEQFF
TGCAGCGTTGTGGACAGGCTAACCTACAATGAGCAGTTCTTC
>TRBJ2-1|TRBD2|21|TRBV3-1/TRBV3-2|NA
CASSQDYRLAAHFASYNEQFF
TGTGCCAGCAGCCAAGATTATCGTCTAGCGGCACACTTTGCCTCCTACAATGAGCAGTTCTTC
>TRBJ2-5|TRBD2|18|TRBV7-8|NA
CASSESGLAGDPQETQYF
TGTGCCAGCAGCGAATCCGGACTAGCGGGAGATCCCCAAGAGACCCAGTACTTC
>TRBJ2-7|TRBD1|12|TRBV30|NA
CASGTGGYEQYF
TGTGCTTCCGGGACAGGGGGGTACGAGCAGTACTTC
>TRBJ1-6|NA|13|TRBV16|NA
CASSQGRNSPLHF
TGTGCCAGCAGCCAGGGGAGGAATTCACCCCTCCACTTT
>TRBJ2-7|TRBD1|14|TRBV27|NA
CASSFGGQGAEQYF
TGTGCCAGCAGTTTTGGGGGACAGGGGGCCGAGCAGTACTTC
>TRBJ1-1|NA|15|TRBV28|NA
CASSASEGPGTEAFF
TGTGCCAGCAGCGCCTCGGAGGGACCGGGGACTGAAGCTTTCTTT
>TRBJ2-2|TRBD1|14|TRBV30|NA
CAWATGGGTGELFF
TGTGCCTGGGCTACAGGGGGCGGCACCGGGGAGCTGTTTTTT
>TRBJ2-3|TRBD1|15|TRBV24-1|NA
CATSDPTGMGDTQYF
TGTGCCACCAGTGATCCGACAGGGATGGGAGATACGCAGTATTTT
>TRBJ1-1|NA|14|TRBV14|NA
CASSQTNTVQEAFF
TGTGCCAGCAGCCAAACCAATACAGTACAAGAAGCTTTCTTT
>TRBJ1-4|TRBD1|13|TRBV10-2|NA
CASSLRGSEKLFF
TGCGCCAGCAGTCTCAGGGGGAGTGAAAAACTGTTTTTT
>TRBJ2-1|NA|11|TRBV27|NA
CASSPGNEQFF
TGTGCCAGCAGTCCCGGCAATGAGCAGTTCTTC
>TRBJ2-1|NA|15|TRBV18|NA
CASSPDSYSYNEQFF
TGTGCCAGCTCACCTGACAGTTACTCCTACAATGAGCAGTTCTTC
>TRBJ1-3|TRBD1|16|TRBV28|NA
CASSPGQAFSGNTIYF
TGTGCCAGCAGTCCCGGACAGGCCTTCTCTGGAAACACCATATATTTT
>TRBJ1-1|NA|12|TRBV29-1|NA
CSVTTGQPEAFF
TGCAGCGTTACTACTGGACAGCCTGAAGCTTTCTTT
>TRBJ1-2|TRBD1|13|TRBV29-1|NA
CSVEEGQVYGYTF
TGCAGCGTTGAAGAGGGACAGGTCTATGGCTACACCTTC
>TRBJ2-2|TRBD2|13|TRBV25-1|NA
CASSVAGAGELFF
TGTGCCAGCAGTGTCGCGGGAGCGGGGGAGCTGTTTTTT
>TRBJ2-3|NA|13|TRBV7-2|NA
CASSLVLTDTQYF
TGTGCCAGCAGCTTAGTATTGACAGATACGCAGTATTTT
>TRBJ2-1|NA|15|TRBV20-1|NA
CSASITMSSYNEQFF
TGCAGTGCTAGTATCACGATGAGCTCCTACAATGAGCAGTTCTTC
>TRBJ2-3|TRBD2|15|TRBV6-5|NA
CASRHTSGIADTQYF
TGTGCCAGCAGACATACTAGCGGGATCGCAGATACGCAGTATTTT
>TRBJ2-5|NA|14|TRBV5-4|NA
CASSVRGSVETQYF
TGTGCCAGCAGCGTAAGGGGGTCGGTGGAGACCCAGTACTTC
>TRBJ1-5|NA|15|TRBV30|NA
CAWSVGTVENQPQHF
TGTGCCTGGAGTGTAGGTACAGTGGAAAATCAGCCCCAGCATTTT
>TRBJ1-3|NA|20|TRBV5-4|NA
CASSLGGHPRRDSSGNTIYF
TGTGCCAGCAGCTTGGGAGGACACCCGAGGCGCGATAGCTCTGGAAACACCATATATTTT
>TRBJ2-1|NA|15|TRBV4-2|NA
CASSLTGISSNEQFF
TGTGCCAGCAGCCTTACCGGGATTAGTTCTAATGAGCAGTTCTTC
>TRBJ1-2|TRBD1|13|TRBV7-9|NA
CASSPGQGYGYTF
TGTGCCAGCAGCCCCGGACAGGGCTACGGCTACACCTTC
>TRBJ2-5|NA|15|TRBV3-1/TRBV3-2|NA
CASSQGAGSQETQYF
TGTGCCAGCAGCCAAGGGGCAGGGTCCCAAGAGACCCAGTACTTC
>TRBJ2-5|TRBD2|18|TRBV5-4|NA
CASSSPGLAGVVEETQYF
TGTGCCAGCAGCTCGCCGGGACTAGCGGGAGTAGTCGAGGAGACCCAGTACTTC
>TRBJ2-7|TRBD1|16|TRBV9|NA
CASSVSPGQGFYEQYF
TGTGCCAGCAGCGTCAGTCCGGGACAGGGGTTCTACGAGCAGTACTTC
>TRBJ1-2|NA|16|TRBV7-2|NA
CASSSGGQIANYGYTF
TGTGCCAGCAGCTCCGGTGGACAGATAGCTAACTATGGCTACACCTTC
>TRBJ2-7|NA|15|TRBV7-2|NA
CASSLAADIAYEQYF
TGTGCCAGCAGCTTAGCGGCAGACATCGCCTACGAGCAGTACTTC
>TRBJ2-7|TRBD1|13|TRBV7-3|once
CASSPGQGYEQYF
TGTGCCAGCAGCCCCGGACAGGGGTACGAGCAGTACTTC